The clone carrying this T cell receptor (beta chain) was observed a handful of times. Its antigen remains unidentified. This entry belongs to a study of T cell repertoires in cytomegalovirus infection. Study-level information: The authors used CMV epitopes that were HLA-C-restricted (recently identified) and HLA-B-restricted (well studied). Public TCR beta signatures indicated both CMV infection and matching HLA type.

Findings and caveats of the study: The response measured ex vivo was dominated by TCR beta clonotypes (HLA-C-restricted and CMV-specific).

V lost 0 bases, J lost 0 bases, and 5 bases stayed unmatched. The CDR3 sequence is 15 residues long. CDR1 is DFQATT, CDR2 SNEGSKA, per germline (reference sequence). TCRdb used MiXCR to reprocess the reads, holding one entry per CDR3 protein. The repertoire consists of about 52,000 distinct CDR3 sequences, with 15% to 20% occurring once and the leading ten covering 80%. The clonotype comes from a human donor in good health (CMV status not recorded). Some clones in this sample may be carry-over from other donors' samples. This material consisted of CD8+ T cells from cultured PBMCs, taken from culture after CMV antigen stimulation. The chain links TRBV20-1 to TRBJ2-7; 7 bases are a match to TRBD1. The CDR3 bases are TGCAGTGCTAGAGATCCTGGGACAGACTCCTACGAGCAGTACTTC. This encodes CSARDPGTDSYEQYF.